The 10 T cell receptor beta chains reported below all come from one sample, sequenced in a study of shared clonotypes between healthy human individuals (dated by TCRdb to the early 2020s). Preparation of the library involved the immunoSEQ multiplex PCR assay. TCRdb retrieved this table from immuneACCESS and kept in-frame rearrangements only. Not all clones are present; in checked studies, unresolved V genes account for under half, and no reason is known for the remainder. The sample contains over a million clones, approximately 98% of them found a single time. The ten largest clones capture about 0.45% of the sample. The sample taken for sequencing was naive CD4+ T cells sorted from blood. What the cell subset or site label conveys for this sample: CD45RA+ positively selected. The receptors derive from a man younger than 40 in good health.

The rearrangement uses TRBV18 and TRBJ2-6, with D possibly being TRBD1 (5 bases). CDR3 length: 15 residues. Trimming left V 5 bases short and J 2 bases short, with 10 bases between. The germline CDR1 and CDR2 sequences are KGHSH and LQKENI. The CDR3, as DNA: TGTGCCAGCTCATCTGACAGTACTGGGGCCAACGTCCTGACTTTC. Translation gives CASSSDSTGANVLTF.

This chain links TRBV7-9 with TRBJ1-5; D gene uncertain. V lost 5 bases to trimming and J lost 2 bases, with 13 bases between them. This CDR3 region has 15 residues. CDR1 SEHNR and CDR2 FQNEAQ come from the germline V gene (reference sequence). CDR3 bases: TGTGCCAGCAGCCCTCTCTCGTTGGGCAATCAGCCCCAGCATTTT. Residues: CASSPLSLGNQPQHF.

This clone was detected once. CDR3 sequence: CASSNIGTGGGYEQYF. DNA for the CDR3: TGTGCCAGTAGTAATATTGGGACAGGAGGGGGATACGAGCAGTACTTC. The rearrangement links TRBV19 to TRBJ2-7, with TRBD1 identical over 8 bases. V dropped 4 bases and J dropped 4; count of bases not matched to a gene: 12. The CDR3 loop spans 16 amino acids. CDR1 and CDR2 (germline): LNHDA, SQIVND (reference sequence).

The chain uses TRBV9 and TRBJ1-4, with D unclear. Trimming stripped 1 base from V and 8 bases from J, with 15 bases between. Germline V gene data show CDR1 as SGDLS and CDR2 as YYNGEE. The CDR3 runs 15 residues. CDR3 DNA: TGTGCCAGCAGCGTAAGAGGAAGCCAAGGGGAAAAACTGTTTTTT. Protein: CASSVRGSQGEKLFF. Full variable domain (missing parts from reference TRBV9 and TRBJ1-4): DSGVTQTPKHLITATGQRVTLRCSPRSGDLSVYWYQQSLDQGLQFLIQYYNGEERAKGNILERFSAQQFPDLHSELNLSSLELGDSALYFCASSVRGSQGEKLFFGSGTQLSVL.

The CDR3 protein is CASSRQLSGELFF. CDR3 DNA sequence: TGTGCCAGCAGCCGCCAATTGTCCGGGGAGCTGTTTTTT. The rearrangement uses TRBV11-2 and TRBJ2-2; D not certain. Trimming took 5 bases from V and 6 from J, leaving 10 bases between them. The germline CDR1 and CDR2 sequences are SGHAT and FQNNGV. The CDR3 is 13 residues long.

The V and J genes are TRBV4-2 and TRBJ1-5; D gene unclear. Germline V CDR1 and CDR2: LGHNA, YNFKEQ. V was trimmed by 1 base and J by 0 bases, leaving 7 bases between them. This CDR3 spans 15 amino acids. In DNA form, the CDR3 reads TGTGCCAGCAGCCAAGGGCAGAGTAGCAATCAGCCCCAGCATTTT. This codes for CASSQGQSSNQPQHF.

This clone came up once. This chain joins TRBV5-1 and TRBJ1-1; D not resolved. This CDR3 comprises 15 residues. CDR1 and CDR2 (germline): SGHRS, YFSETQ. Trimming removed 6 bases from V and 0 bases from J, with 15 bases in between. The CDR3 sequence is CASTFSGGLNTEAFF. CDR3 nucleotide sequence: TGCGCCAGCACCTTTTCCGGTGGGTTGAACACTGAAGCTTTCTTT.

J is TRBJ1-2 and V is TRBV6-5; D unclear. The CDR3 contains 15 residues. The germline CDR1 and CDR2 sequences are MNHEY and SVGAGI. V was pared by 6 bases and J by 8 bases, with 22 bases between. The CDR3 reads CASRHTKKIASGYTF. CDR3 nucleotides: TGTGCCAGCAGGCATACAAAGAAGATAGCGTCCGGCTACACCTTC.

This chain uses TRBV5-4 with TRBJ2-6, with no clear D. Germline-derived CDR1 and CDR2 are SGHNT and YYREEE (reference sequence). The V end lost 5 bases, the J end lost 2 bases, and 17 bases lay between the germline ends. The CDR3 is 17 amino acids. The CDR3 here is CASSGGSGLPGANVLTF. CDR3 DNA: TGTGCCAGCAGTGGCGGATCGGGTCTTCCTGGGGCCAACGTCCTGACTTTC.

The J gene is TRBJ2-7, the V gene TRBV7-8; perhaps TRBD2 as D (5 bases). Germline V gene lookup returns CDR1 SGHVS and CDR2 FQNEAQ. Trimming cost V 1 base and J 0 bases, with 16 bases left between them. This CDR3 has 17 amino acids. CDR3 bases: TGTGCCAGCAGCTTAGAGCATGTAGTAGGGAGCTCCTACGAGCAGTACTTC. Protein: CASSLEHVVGSSYEQYF.